Reported below is one T cell receptor beta chain. The investigators reverse transcribed all of the isolated RNA, so they sequenced expressed TCRB transcripts. Here immunoSEQ multiplex PCR was the method, and the copy in TCRdb shows in-frame clones only, minus some. The sample holds over 700,000 clones; roughly a sixth are singletons and the top ten take 0.02% to 0.025%. This record belongs to a study of beta chain features in type 1 diabetes. Only one heparinised blood draw was taken per donor, and its volume averaged around 100 mL. The V gene's germline CDR1 is MDHEN and CDR2 SYDVKM. This CDR3 contains 17 residues. With 2 bases clipped from V and 0 bases from J, the junction kept 8 bases outside the gene matches.

Sequenced input: naive CD4+ T cells from blood. The TCR originated in a young woman in good health. The gene calls are TRBV28 and TRBJ2-7; 9 bases line up with TRBD2. CDR3 bases: TGTGCCAGCAGTTTAACTAGCGGGCGGCCCCGCTCCTACGAGCAGTACTTC. Translation: CASSLTSGRPRSYEQYF.